The table lists the clone carrying this T cell receptor beta chain with a count of one. The antigen remains unidentified. With a much larger clone just one base away, this may be a read error. CDR1 and CDR2 (germline): SQVTM, ANQGSEA. There are 11 residues in the CDR3. With 7 bases removed from V and 6 bases from J, the gap between germline ends came to 11 bases. This entry comes from a study of T cells after yellow fever vaccination. They built TCR cDNA with 5'RACE template switching, a step that put in a universal primer site and UMIs. TCRdb reprocessed the 5' RACE reads via MiXCR and lists one record per CDR3 protein. The sample includes some 110,000 distinct CDR3 sequences, approximately 7.1% of them seen just once. Overall study findings and caveats: Subsequent booster samples again held most clones from primary vaccination (96% CD4, roughly 91% CD8).

The sample was CD4+ T cells sorted from PBMCs, taken roughly 47 days after the first yellow fever vaccination. The TCR was taken from a man aged 18 to 35 who received the YFV17D yellow fever vaccine. V gene TRBV29-1 combines with J gene TRBJ2-3; no definite D call. This CDR3 is CSDGSDDTQYF. In DNA, the CDR3 is TGCAGCGATGGCTCGGACGATACGCAGTATTTT.